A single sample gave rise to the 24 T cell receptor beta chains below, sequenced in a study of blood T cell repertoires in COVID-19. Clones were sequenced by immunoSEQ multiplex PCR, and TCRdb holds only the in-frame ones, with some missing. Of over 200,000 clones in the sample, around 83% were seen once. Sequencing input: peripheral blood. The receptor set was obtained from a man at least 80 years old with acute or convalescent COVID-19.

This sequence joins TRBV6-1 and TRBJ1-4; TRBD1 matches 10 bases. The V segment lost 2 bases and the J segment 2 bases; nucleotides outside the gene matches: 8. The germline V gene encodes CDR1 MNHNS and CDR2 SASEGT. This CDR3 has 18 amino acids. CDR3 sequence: CASSERSGTGVTNEKLFF. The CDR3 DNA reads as TGTGCCAGCAGTGAAAGGAGCGGGACAGGGGTTACTAATGAAAAACTGTTTTTT.

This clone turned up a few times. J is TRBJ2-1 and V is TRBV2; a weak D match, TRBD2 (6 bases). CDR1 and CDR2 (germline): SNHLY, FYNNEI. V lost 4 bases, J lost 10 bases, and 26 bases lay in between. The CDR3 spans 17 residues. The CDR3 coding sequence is TGTGCCAGCAGTGTATTCGGGGGTGTAGTTATTTTCCCCGAGCAGTTCTTC. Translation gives CASSVFGGVVIFPEQFF.

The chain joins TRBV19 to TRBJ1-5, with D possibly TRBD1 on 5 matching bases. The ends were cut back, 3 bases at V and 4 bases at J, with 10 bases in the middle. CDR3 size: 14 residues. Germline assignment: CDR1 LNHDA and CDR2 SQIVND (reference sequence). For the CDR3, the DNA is TGTGCCAGTAGTATCGCGGGGCGGAATCAGCCCCAGCATTTT. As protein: CASSIAGRNQPQHF.

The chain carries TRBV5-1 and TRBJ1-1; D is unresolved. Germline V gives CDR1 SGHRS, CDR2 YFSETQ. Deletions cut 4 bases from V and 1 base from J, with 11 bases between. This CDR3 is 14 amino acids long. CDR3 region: CASSTREGNTEAFF. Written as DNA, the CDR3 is TGCGCCAGCAGCACGAGGGAAGGGAACACTGAAGCTTTCTTT. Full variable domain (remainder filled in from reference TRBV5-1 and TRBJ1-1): KAGVTQTPRYLIKTRGQQVTLSCSPISGHRSVSWYQQTPGQGLQFLFEYFSETQRNKGNFPGRFSGRQFSNSRSEMNVSTLELGDSALYLCASSTREGNTEAFFGQGTRLTVV.

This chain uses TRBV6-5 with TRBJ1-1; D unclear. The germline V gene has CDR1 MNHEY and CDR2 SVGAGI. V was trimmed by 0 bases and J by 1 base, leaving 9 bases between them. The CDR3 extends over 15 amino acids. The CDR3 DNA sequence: TGTGCCAGCAGTTACTCCCGGGAGGAGAACACTGAAGCTTTCTTT. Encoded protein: CASSYSREENTEAFF.

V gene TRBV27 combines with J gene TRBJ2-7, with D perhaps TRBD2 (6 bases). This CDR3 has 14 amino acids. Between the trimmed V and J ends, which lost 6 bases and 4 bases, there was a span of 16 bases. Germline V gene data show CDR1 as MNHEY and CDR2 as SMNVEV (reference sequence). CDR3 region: CASSLARGPYEQYF. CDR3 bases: TGTGCCAGCAGCCTAGCGAGGGGCCCATACGAGCAGTACTTC.

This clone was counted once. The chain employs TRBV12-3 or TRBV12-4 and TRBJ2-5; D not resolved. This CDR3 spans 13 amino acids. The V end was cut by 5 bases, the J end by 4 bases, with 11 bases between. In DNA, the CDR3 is TGTGCCAGCAGTCAACACCCCCGAGAGACCCAGTACTTC. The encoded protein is CASSQHPRETQYF.

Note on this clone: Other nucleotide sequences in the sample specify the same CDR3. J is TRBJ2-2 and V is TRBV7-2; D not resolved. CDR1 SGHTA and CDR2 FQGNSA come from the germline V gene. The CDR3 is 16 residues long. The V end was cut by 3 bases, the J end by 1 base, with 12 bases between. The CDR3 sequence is CASSFPARGNTGELFF. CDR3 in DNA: TGTGCCAGCAGCTTTCCGGCCAGAGGGAACACCGGGGAGCTGTTTTTT.

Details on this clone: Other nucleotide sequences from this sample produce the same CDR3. CDR3 amino acids: CASSFGGVSTDTQYF. The CDR3 DNA follows: TGTGCCAGCAGCTTCGGCGGGGTGAGCACAGATACGCAGTATTTT. The chain carries TRBV5-4 and TRBJ2-3; tentative D call: TRBD2 (6 bases). Germline V gene lookup returns CDR1 SGHNT and CDR2 YYREEE (reference sequence). This CDR3 is 15 amino acids long. Between the trimmed V and J ends, which lost 2 bases and 0 bases, there was a span of 10 bases.

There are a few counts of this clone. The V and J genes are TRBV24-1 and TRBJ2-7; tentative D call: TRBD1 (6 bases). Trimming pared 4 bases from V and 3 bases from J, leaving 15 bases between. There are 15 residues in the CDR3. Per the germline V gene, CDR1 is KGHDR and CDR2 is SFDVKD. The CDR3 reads CATSEPQGVSYEQYF. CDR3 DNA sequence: TGTGCCACCAGTGAGCCACAGGGAGTTAGCTACGAGCAGTACTTC.

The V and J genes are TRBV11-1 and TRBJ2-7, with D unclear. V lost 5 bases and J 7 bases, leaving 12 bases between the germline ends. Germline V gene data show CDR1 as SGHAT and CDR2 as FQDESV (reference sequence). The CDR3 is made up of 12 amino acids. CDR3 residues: CASSLDMREQYF. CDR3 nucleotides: TGTGCCAGCAGCCTAGACATGAGGGAGCAGTACTTC.

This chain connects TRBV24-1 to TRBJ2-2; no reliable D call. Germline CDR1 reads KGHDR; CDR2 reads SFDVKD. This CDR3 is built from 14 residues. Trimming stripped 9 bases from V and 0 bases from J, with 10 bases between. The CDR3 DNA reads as TGTGCCACCGCGCGCGCCGCGAACACCGGGGAGCTGTTTTTT. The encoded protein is CATARAANTGELFF.

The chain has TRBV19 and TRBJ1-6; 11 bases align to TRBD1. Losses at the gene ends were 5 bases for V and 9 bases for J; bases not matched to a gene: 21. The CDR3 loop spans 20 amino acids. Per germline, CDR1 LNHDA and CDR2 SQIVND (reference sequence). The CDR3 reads CASSGLTGTGGTTRGSPLHF. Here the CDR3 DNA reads TGTGCCAGTAGTGGCCTTACCGGGACAGGGGGGACCACTAGGGGTTCACCCCTCCACTTT.

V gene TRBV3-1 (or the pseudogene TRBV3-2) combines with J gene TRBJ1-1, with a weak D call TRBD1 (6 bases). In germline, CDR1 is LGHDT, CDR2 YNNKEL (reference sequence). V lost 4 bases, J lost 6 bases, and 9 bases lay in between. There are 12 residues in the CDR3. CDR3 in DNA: TGTGCCAGCAGCCGCCCAGGGGCTGAAGCTTTCTTT. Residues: CASSRPGAEAFF.

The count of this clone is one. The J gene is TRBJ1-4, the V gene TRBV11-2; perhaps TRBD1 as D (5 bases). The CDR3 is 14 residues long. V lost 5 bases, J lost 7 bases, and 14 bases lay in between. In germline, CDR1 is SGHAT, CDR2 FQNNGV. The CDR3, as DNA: TGTGCCAGCAGCCGGGGGGGAACAGGTGAAAAACTGTTTTTT. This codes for CASSRGGTGEKLFF.

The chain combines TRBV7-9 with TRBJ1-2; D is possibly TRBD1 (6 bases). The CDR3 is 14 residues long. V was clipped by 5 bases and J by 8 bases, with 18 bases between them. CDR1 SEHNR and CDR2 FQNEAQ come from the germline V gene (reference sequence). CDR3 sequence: CASSPGATGLGYTF. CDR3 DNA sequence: TGTGCCAGCAGCCCAGGGGCTACAGGGCTCGGCTACACCTTC. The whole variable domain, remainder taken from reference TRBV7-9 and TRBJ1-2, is DTGVSQNPRHKITKRGQNVTFRCDPISEHNRLYWYRQTLGQGPEFLTYFQNEAQLEKSRLLSDRFSAERPKGSFSTLEIQRTEQGDSAMYLCASSPGATGLGYTFGSGTRLTVV.

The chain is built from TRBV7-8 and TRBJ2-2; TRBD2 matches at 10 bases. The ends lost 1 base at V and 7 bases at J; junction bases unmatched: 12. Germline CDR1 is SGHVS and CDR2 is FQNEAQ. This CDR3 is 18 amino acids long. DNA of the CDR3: TGTGCCAGCAGCTTAGGGCGGACTAGCGGCAGTGGGAGCGGGGAGCTGTTTTTT. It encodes CASSLGRTSGSGSGELFF.

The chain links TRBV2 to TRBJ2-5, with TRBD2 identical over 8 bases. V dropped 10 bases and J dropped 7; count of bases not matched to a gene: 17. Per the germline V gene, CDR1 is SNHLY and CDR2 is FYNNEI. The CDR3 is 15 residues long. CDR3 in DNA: TGTGCCACCCAGGGAGGGCAAGCCCGGGGGGGGACCCAGTACTTC. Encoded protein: CATQGGQARGGTQYF.

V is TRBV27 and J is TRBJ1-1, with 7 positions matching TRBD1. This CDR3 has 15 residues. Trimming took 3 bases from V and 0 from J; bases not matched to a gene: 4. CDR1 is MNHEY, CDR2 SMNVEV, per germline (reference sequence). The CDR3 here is CASSLDRLMNTEAFF. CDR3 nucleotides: TGTGCCAGCAGTTTGGACAGGCTCATGAACACTGAAGCTTTCTTT.

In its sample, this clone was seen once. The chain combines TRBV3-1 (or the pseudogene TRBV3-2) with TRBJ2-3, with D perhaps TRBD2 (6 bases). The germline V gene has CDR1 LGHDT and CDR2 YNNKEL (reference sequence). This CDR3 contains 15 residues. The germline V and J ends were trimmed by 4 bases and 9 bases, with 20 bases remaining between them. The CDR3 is CASSPGVRRGATQYF. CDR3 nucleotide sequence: TGTGCCAGCAGCCCAGGTGTCCGGAGGGGAGCGACGCAGTATTTT.

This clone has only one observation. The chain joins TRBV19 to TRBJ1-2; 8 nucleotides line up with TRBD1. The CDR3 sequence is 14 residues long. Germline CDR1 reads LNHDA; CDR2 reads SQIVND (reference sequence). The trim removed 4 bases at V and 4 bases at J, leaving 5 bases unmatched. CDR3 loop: CASSTGQVAYGYTF. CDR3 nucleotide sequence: TGTGCCAGTAGTACGGGACAGGTTGCCTATGGCTACACCTTC.

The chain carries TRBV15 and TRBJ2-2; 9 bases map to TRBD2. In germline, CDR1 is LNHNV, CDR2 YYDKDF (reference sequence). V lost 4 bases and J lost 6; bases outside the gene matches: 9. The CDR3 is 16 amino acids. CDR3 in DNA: TGTGCCACCAGCACCCGGGCGGGAGGGGTCGCCGGGGAGCTGTTTTTT. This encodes CATSTRAGGVAGELFF.

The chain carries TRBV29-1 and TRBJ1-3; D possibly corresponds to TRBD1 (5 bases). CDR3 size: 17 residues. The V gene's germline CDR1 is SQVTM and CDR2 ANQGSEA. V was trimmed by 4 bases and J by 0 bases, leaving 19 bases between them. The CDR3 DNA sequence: TGCAGCGTTGTACTTCACAGGACCCAAAACTCTGGAAACACCATATATTTT. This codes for CSVVLHRTQNSGNTIYF.

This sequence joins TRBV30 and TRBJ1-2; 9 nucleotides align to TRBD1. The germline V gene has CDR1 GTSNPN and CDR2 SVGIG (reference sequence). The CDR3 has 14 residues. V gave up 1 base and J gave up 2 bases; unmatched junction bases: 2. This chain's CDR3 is CAWSAQGANYGYTF. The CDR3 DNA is TGTGCCTGGAGTGCACAGGGGGCAAACTATGGCTACACCTTC.